This T cell receptor (beta chain) was identified in a study of cytomegalovirus exposure and HLA in healthy donors. Notes on the study in general: The study put some 160 TCR beta chains on its list as cytomegalovirus-associated.

Points on this clone: What it binds is not known. At one end the junction does not follow the germline gene, possibly because of a read error.

Germline CDR1 LNHNV, CDR2 YYDKDF (reference sequence). The CDR3 totals 16 residues. The PCR contained 60 Vbeta and 13 Jbeta primers. The method was immunoSEQ multiplex PCR; TCRdb's version includes in-frame clones alone and lacks a portion of them. Recorded for this sample: 200,000 to 250,000 clones. This receptor was obtained from a girl under 10 years old in good health and CMV-seropositive. The V gene is TRBV15, the J gene TRBJ1-4; TRBD1 aligns across 8 bases. Sequenced sample: PBMCs. The CDR3 region has the DNA TGTGCCACCAGCAGAGGGGGGCAGGGGGCTAAAGAAAAACTGTTTTTT. Its protein is CATSRGGQGAKEKLFF.